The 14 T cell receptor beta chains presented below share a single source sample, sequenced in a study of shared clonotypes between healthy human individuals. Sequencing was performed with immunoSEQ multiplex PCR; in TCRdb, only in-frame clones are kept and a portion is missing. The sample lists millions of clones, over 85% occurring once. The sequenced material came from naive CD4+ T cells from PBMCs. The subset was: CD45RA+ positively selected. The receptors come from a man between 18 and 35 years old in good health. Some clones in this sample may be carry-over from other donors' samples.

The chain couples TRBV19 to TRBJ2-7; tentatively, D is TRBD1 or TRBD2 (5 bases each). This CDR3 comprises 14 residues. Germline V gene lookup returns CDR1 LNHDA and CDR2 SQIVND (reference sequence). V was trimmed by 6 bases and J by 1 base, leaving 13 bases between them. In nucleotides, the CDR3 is TGTGCCAGTAGCCGGCAGGGCGGGTCCTACGAGCAGTACTTC. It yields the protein CASSRQGGSYEQYF.

In DNA form, the CDR3 reads TGTGCCAGCAGCTTATCTGGGACTCCTAACAATGAGCAGTTCTTC. Protein product: CASSLSGTPNNEQFF. The V and J genes are TRBV7-3 and TRBJ2-1; D is possibly TRBD2 (6 bases). The V gene's germline CDR1 is SGHTA and CDR2 FQGTGA. Between the trimmed V and J ends, which lost 2 bases and 5 bases, there was a span of 13 bases. This CDR3 has 15 residues.

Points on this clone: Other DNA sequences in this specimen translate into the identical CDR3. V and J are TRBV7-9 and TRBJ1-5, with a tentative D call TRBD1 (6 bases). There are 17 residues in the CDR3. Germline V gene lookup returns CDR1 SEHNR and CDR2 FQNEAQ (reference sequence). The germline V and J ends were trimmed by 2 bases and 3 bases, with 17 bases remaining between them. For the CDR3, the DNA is TGTGCCAGCAGCTTATACCAGGGACAATTTTACAATCAGCCCCAGCATTTT. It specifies CASSLYQGQFYNQPQHF. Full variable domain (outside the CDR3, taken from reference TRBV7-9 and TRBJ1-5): DTGVSQNPRHKITKRGQNVTFRCDPISEHNRLYWYRQTLGQGPEFLTYFQNEAQLEKSRLLSDRFSAERPKGSFSTLEIQRTEQGDSAMYLCASSLYQGQFYNQPQHFGDGTRLSIL.

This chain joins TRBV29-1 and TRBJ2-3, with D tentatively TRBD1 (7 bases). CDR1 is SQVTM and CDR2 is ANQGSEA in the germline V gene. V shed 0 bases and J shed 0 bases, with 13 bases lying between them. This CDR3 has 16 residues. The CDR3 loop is CSVEDRGRGSTDTQYF. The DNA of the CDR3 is TGCAGCGTTGAAGATAGGGGGCGGGGCAGCACAGATACGCAGTATTTT.

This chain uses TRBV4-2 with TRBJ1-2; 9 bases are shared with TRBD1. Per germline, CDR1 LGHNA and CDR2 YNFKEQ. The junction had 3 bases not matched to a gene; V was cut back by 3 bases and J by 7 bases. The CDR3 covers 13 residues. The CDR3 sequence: CASSQDRGSGYTF. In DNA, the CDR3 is TGTGCCAGCAGCCAGGACAGGGGCTCTGGCTACACCTTC.

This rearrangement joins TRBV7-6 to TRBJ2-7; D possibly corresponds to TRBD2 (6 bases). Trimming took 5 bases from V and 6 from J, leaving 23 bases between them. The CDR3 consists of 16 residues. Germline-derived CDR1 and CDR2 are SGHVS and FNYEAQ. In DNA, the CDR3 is TGTGCCAGCAGCCCCCCTGCCCCGCCGGGGGTCGGCGAGCAGTACTTC. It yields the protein CASSPPAPPGVGEQYF.

DNA for the CDR3: TGTGCCAGCAGTTTAGACCCCCGGACAAATGAAAAACTGTTTTTT. This sequence encodes CASSLDPRTNEKLFF. The chain uses TRBV28 and TRBJ1-4; a weak D match, TRBD1 (5 bases). The germline V gene has CDR1 MDHEN and CDR2 SYDVKM. V lost 2 bases, J lost 5 bases, and 12 bases lay in between. This CDR3 comprises 15 residues.

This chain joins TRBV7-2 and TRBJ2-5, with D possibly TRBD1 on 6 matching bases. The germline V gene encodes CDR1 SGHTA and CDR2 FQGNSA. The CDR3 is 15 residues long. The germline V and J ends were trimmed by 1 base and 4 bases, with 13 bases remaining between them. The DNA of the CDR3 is TGTGCCAGCAGCTTAGGGGGGCTCGGGGCAGAGACCCAGTACTTC. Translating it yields CASSLGGLGAETQYF.

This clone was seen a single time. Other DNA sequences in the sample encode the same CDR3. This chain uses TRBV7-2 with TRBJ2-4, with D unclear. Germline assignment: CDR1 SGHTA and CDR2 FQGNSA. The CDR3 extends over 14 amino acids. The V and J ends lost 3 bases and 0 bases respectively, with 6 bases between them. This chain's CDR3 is CASSLLLAKNIQYF. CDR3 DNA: TGTGCCAGCAGCTTGTTGTTAGCCAAAAACATTCAGTACTTC.

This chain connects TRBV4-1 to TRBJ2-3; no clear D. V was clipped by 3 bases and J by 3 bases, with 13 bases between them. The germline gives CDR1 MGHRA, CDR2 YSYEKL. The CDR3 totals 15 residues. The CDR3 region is CASSHPGIGTDTQYF. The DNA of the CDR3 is TGCGCCAGCAGCCACCCTGGTATTGGGACAGATACGCAGTATTTT.

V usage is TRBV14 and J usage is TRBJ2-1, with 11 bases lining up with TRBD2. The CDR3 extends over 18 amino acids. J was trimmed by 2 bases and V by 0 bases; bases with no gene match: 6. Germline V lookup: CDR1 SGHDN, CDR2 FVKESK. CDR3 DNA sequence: TGTGCCAGCAGCCAAGATCAGCTAGCGGGAGGCGCCTACAATGAGCAGTTCTTC. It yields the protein CASSQDQLAGGAYNEQFF.

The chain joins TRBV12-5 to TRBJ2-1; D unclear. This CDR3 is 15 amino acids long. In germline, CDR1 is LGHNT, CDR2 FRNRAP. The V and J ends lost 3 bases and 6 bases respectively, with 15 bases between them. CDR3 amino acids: CASGFPGSPTNEQFF. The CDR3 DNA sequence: TGTGCTAGTGGTTTCCCTGGTTCACCCACCAATGAGCAGTTCTTC.

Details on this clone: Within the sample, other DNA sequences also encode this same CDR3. The CDR3 nucleotides are TGTGCCAGCAGCTTAGACAGGGTCGGCAATCAGCCCCAGCATTTT. It codes for CASSLDRVGNQPQHF. The rearrangement uses TRBV7-9 and TRBJ1-5, with TRBD1 as a possible D gene (6 bases). V was clipped by 1 base and J by 2 bases, with 9 bases between them. This CDR3 contains 15 residues. CDR1 is SEHNR, CDR2 FQNEAQ, per germline (reference sequence).

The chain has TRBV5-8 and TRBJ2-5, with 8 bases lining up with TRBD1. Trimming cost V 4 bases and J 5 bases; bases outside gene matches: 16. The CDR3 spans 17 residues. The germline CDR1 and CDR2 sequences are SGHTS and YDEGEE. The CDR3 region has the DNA TGTGCCAGCAGCCCGGGGCAGGGGGCCAATTATTATGAGACCCAGTACTTC. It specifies CASSPGQGANYYETQYF.